The 27 T cell receptor beta chains below come from one sample, sequenced in a study of T cells in Graves' hyperthyroidism and ophthalmopathy (dated 2019 in TCRdb). The library relied on multiplex PCR. Sequencing relied on an Illumina HiSeq 2000. The TCR beta CDR3 regions were amplified from the RNA transcripts. A first-round RT-PCR of the TCR CDR3 used the HTBI primer set with the Qiagen OneStep RT-PCR kit. The raw public data were reprocessed by TCRdb itself: fastp quality trimming at Q25, MiXCR clonotype calling, in-frame beta chains only. Here each entry gathers all rows of one CDR3 protein and keeps the most common genes and DNA. The sample yields 250,000 to 350,000 distinct CDR3 sequences; around 22% were counted once. The ten most abundant clones make up 50% to 75% of the sample. The sequenced sample consisted of blood. These receptors all come from a man younger than 40 with Graves' ophthalmopathy.

J is TRBJ2-3 and V is TRBV11-2, with a weak D call TRBD2 (6 bases). The V end was cut by 1 base, the J end by 2 bases, with 10 bases between. The CDR3 runs to 15 residues. Germline CDR1 reads SGHAT; CDR2 reads FQNNGV. The CDR3 reads CASSLGWDFTDTQYF. CDR3 DNA sequence: TGTGCCAGCAGCTTAGGATGGGACTTCACAGATACGCAGTATTTT.

This clonotype has ten or more counts. The genes are TRBV18 and TRBJ2-1, with TRBD2 matching 11 bases. Germline lookup yields CDR1 KGHSH and CDR2 LQKENI. The V and J ends lost 0 bases and 5 bases, in that order; junction bases with no gene match: 3. CDR3 length: 16 residues. The CDR3 reads CASSPPGTSGNNEQFF. Written as DNA, the CDR3 is TGTGCCAGCTCACCACCGGGGACTAGCGGCAACAATGAGCAGTTCTTC.

The V and J genes are TRBV2 and TRBJ2-2, with TRBD2 matching 7 bases. In germline, CDR1 is SNHLY, CDR2 FYNNEI. The CDR3 has 14 amino acids. Losses at the gene ends were 10 bases for V and 7 bases for J; bases not matched to a gene: 12. The CDR3 nucleotides are TGTGCCAACAAGAGGAGGGAGGGCCTCGGGGAGCTGTTTTTT. Translating it yields CANKRREGLGELFF.

With regard to this clonotype: An end of the junction does not agree with germline; a read error may underlie this. V usage is TRBV6-1 and J usage is TRBJ2-1, with D possibly being TRBD2 (5 bases). CDR3 size: 12 residues. CDR1 MNHNS and CDR2 SASEGT come from the germline V gene. The CDR3 coding sequence is TGTACCAGCAGTGAACTAGGGAATGAGCAGTTCTTC. Its protein product is CTSSELGNEQFF.

This clonotype has more than one count but fewer than ten. J is TRBJ2-2 and V is TRBV7-8; the D gene is possibly TRBD2 (5 bases). This CDR3 is built from 14 residues. Germline-derived CDR1 and CDR2 are SGHVS and FQNEAQ. Trimming took off 3 bases at V and 6 bases at J, with 11 bases between the two ends. The CDR3 loop is CASSFSGIAGELFF. In nucleotides, the CDR3 is TGTGCCAGCAGCTTTTCCGGGATAGCCGGGGAGCTGTTTTTT.

The table lists this clonotype with many counts. V and J are TRBV2 and TRBJ2-1; tentatively, D is TRBD1 (6 bases). Germline loops: CDR1 SNHLY, CDR2 FYNNEI. The V and J ends lost 3 bases and 0 bases respectively, with 12 bases between them. The CDR3 totals 16 residues. CDR3 protein: CASSDLQGSSYNEQFF. CDR3 in DNA: TGTGCCAGCAGTGACCTACAGGGAAGCTCCTACAATGAGCAGTTCTTC.

This clonotype showed up just a few times. This sequence joins TRBV7-2 and TRBJ2-7; D not resolved. Looked up from germline, CDR1 is SGHTA and CDR2 is FQGNSA. Between the trimmed V and J ends, which lost 5 bases and 5 bases, there was a span of 7 bases. This CDR3 comprises 11 residues. CDR3 loop: CASSLINEQYF. For the CDR3, the DNA is TGTGCCAGCAGCCTTATCAACGAGCAGTACTTC.

The chain couples TRBV28 to TRBJ2-1; the match to TRBD2 covers 9 bases. CDR3 length equals 15 residues. V lost 6 bases to trimming and J lost 2 bases; unmatched junction nucleotides: 5. Looked up from germline, CDR1 is MDHEN and CDR2 is SYDVKM. CDR3 in DNA: TGTGCCAGCAGCGCGGGACTAGCCACCTACAATGAGCAGTTCTTC. It yields the protein CASSAGLATYNEQFF.

The genes are TRBV28 and TRBJ2-7, with 11 bases fitting TRBD2. This CDR3 region has 15 residues. CDR1 is MDHEN, CDR2 SYDVKM, per germline. V shed 5 bases, J shed 2 bases, and the junction held 5 bases outside the gene matches. The CDR3 DNA reads TGTGCCAGCAGTGCTCAGACTAGCGGGACCTACGAGCAGTACTTC. This codes for CASSAQTSGTYEQYF.

This clonotype was detected a few times. This chain uses TRBV11-1 with TRBJ2-7; no definite D call. The V and J ends lost 1 base and 6 bases respectively, with 10 bases between them. Germline V gene lookup returns CDR1 SGHAT and CDR2 FQDESV (reference sequence). The CDR3 extends over 13 amino acids. The CDR3 here is CASSLEPFPEQYF. Written as DNA, the CDR3 is TGTGCCAGCAGCTTAGAACCATTCCCCGAGCAGTACTTC.

This clonotype has only a few counts. This rearrangement joins TRBV9 to TRBJ1-6; 9 positions match TRBD1. V lost 0 bases and J lost 8; bases outside the gene matches: 3. Germline CDR1 and CDR2: SGDLS and YYNGEE. This CDR3 has 15 residues. The CDR3 is CASSVVGQGYSPLHF. The CDR3 DNA reads as TGTGCCAGCAGCGTAGTAGGACAGGGGTATTCACCCCTCCACTTT.

The chain joins TRBV5-1 to TRBJ1-4, with 9 bases aligning to TRBD1. The CDR3 has 16 residues. The junction had 6 bases not matched to a gene; V was cut back by 4 bases and J by 2 bases. Germline V lookup: CDR1 SGHRS, CDR2 YFSETQ. This chain's CDR3 is CASSPGTGPTNEKLFF. DNA of the CDR3: TGCGCCAGCAGCCCCGGGACAGGGCCTACTAATGAAAAACTGTTTTTT.

The chain is built from TRBV5-1 and TRBJ1-1; weak D call: TRBD1 (5 bases). CDR1 and CDR2 (germline): SGHRS, YFSETQ. The CDR3 totals 14 residues. Trimming left V 2 bases short and J 3 bases short, with 11 bases between. CDR3 sequence reads: CASSFGHSDTEAFF. The CDR3 nucleotides read TGCGCCAGCAGCTTCGGACATTCGGACACTGAAGCTTTCTTT.

This clonotype has just a few counts. The rearrangement uses TRBV13 and TRBJ2-1; 12 nucleotides agree with TRBD2. Germline CDR1 PRHDT, CDR2 FYEKMQ (reference sequence). The CDR3 covers 19 residues. Germline trimming cut 1 base from V and 0 bases from J; bases unmatched to any gene: 7. The CDR3 is CASSLEASGRGSSYNEQFF. The DNA of the CDR3 is TGTGCCAGCAGCTTAGAAGCTAGCGGGAGGGGGAGCTCCTACAATGAGCAGTTCTTC.

The chain is built from TRBV3-1 and TRBJ2-2, with 7 bases fitting TRBD1. CDR3 size: 15 residues. With 1 base clipped from V and 5 bases from J, the junction kept 4 bases outside the gene matches. Germline-derived CDR1 and CDR2 are LGHDT and YNNKEL (reference sequence). For the CDR3, the DNA is TGTGCCAGCAGCCAAGGACAGGGAGTGACCGGGGAGCTGTTTTTT. It yields the protein CASSQGQGVTGELFF.

This clonotype was picked up a small number of times. CDR3 DNA sequence: TGTGCCACCAGTGATTTTGGGGGAGGAGTCTACAATGAGCAGTTCTTC. Its translation is CATSDFGGGVYNEQFF. This chain connects TRBV24-1 to TRBJ2-1; D might be TRBD2 (6 bases). The CDR3 contains 16 residues. Germline CDR1 is KGHDR and CDR2 is SFDVKD. V lost 1 base and J 3 bases, leaving 12 bases between the germline ends.

The rearrangement joins TRBV5-1 to TRBJ2-5; 11 bases match TRBD2. The CDR3 runs to 17 residues. V trimming: 0 bases; J trimming: 4 bases; junction bases outside the gene matches: 8. Germline V gene lookup returns CDR1 SGHRS and CDR2 YFSETQ. In nucleotides, the CDR3 is TGCGCCAGCAGCTTGGGTACTAGCGGGAGAACAGCAGAGACCCAGTACTTC. Its protein product is CASSLGTSGRTAETQYF.

Concerning this clonotype: A much larger clonotype is one base distant, so this may be a read error. The chain uses TRBV28 and TRBJ2-1; perhaps TRBD1 as D (6 bases). The CDR3 spans 13 residues. Germline lookup yields CDR1 MDHEN and CDR2 SYDVKM. The CDR3 sequence is CASQLDGTLEHFF. In nucleotides, the CDR3 is TGTGCCAGCCAATTGGACGGGACACTTGAGCATTTCTTC.

This clonotype occurred many times. The V and J genes are TRBV3-1 and TRBJ2-1; weak D call: TRBD1 (6 bases). The germline V and J ends were trimmed by 5 bases and 10 bases, with 21 bases remaining between them. This CDR3 is 15 amino acids long. Germline V gene lookup returns CDR1 LGHDT and CDR2 YNNKEL (reference sequence). Written as DNA, the CDR3 is TGTGCCAGCAGCTCCTTTTCTGGGGGACAAGGAGAGCAGTTCTTC. It codes for CASSSFSGGQGEQFF.

This clonotype has just a few counts. V gene TRBV6-5 combines with J gene TRBJ1-2; the match to TRBD1 covers 8 bases. Germline V lookup: CDR1 MNHEY, CDR2 SVGAGI. The V gene end was trimmed by 2 bases and the J gene end by 3 bases; junction bases not matched to a gene: 8. The CDR3 sequence is 16 residues long. The CDR3 here is CASSYVDRVDYYGYTF. The CDR3 region has the DNA TGTGCCAGCAGTTACGTGGACAGGGTTGACTACTATGGCTACACCTTC.

A few counts support this clonotype. The CDR3 DNA sequence: TGTGCCAGCAGCCTGATCCGCATCTCGAACACCGGGGAGCTGTTTTTT. It encodes CASSLIRISNTGELFF. The chain uses TRBV3-1 and TRBJ2-2; D unresolved. The germline gives CDR1 LGHDT, CDR2 YNNKEL (reference sequence). Deletions cut 4 bases from V and 0 bases from J, with 12 bases between. This CDR3 contains 16 residues.

This clonotype was counted a few times. The genes are TRBV28 and TRBJ1-5, with D maybe TRBD1 (6 bases). V shed 5 bases and J shed 2 bases, with 13 bases lying between them. Per the germline V gene, CDR1 is MDHEN and CDR2 is SYDVKM. The CDR3 has 15 amino acids. CDR3 bases: TGTGCCAGCAGTCCCCCCGGGGGCGGCAATCAGCCCCAGCATTTT. It yields the protein CASSPPGGGNQPQHF. The whole variable domain, remainder taken from reference TRBV28 and TRBJ1-5, is DVKVTQSSRYLVKRTGEKVFLECVQDMDHENMFWYRQDPGLGLRLIYFSYDVKMKEKGDIPEGYSVSREKKERFSLILESASTNQTSMYLCASSPPGGGNQPQHFGDGTRLSIL.

As to this clonotype: The junction departs from germline at one end; a sequencing error may be responsible. J is TRBJ2-1 and V is TRBV2; D perhaps matches TRBD2 (5 bases). This CDR3 comprises 14 residues. Germline lookup yields CDR1 SNHLY and CDR2 FYNNEI. The CDR3 is CAGSLDYTRNEQFF. CDR3 sequence (DNA): TGTGCCGGCAGCCTAGACTACACCCGGAATGAGCAGTTCTTC.

A note on this clonotype: Compared with germline, one end of the junction differs, possibly owing to a read error. The chain has TRBV6-1 and TRBJ1-5; D is unresolved. There are 14 residues in the CDR3. Germline CDR1 is MNHNS and CDR2 is SASEGT. CDR3 DNA sequence: TGTGCCAGCACTGAAGGAAGGGCTGGCCAGCCCCAGCATTTT. This gives the protein CASTEGRAGQPQHF.

This clonotype was detected a few times. V and J are TRBV29-1 and TRBJ2-7; TRBD2 matches at 10 bases. J was trimmed by 2 bases and V by 6 bases; bases with no gene match: 13. CDR3 length: 16 amino acids. Germline V gives CDR1 SQVTM, CDR2 ANQGSEA. The CDR3 protein is CSVGGLAGVLTYEQYF. The CDR3 DNA follows: TGCAGCGTGGGGGGGCTAGCGGGGGTACTCACCTACGAGCAGTACTTC.

As for this clonotype: The conserved closing phenylalanine or tryptophan is absent in this CDR3, likely reflecting a read error. This rearrangement joins TRBV4-2 to TRBJ2-5; TRBD1 agrees at 7 bases. V lost 3 bases and J lost 5; bases outside the gene matches: 6. CDR1 LGHNA and CDR2 YNFKEQ come from the germline V gene. The CDR3 has 14 amino acids. This chain's CDR3 is CASSHTGEMETQYL. In DNA form, the CDR3 reads TGTGCCAGCAGCCACACAGGGGAGATGGAGACCCAGTACCTC.

This clonotype was counted between two and nine times. This chain links TRBV5-1 with TRBJ2-7, with D possibly being TRBD1 or TRBD2 (5 bases each). The germline V and J ends were trimmed by 3 bases and 3 bases, with 16 bases remaining between them. From germline, CDR1 is SGHRS and CDR2 YFSETQ. This CDR3 has 15 residues. CDR3 protein: CASSSPGASIYEQYF. The CDR3 nucleotides read TGCGCCAGCAGCTCTCCCGGGGCTAGCATCTACGAGCAGTACTTC.